A selection of T cell receptor beta chains follows, all from one sample in a study of monozygotic twins with inflammatory bowel disease. TCRdb re-called the 5' RACE reads and catalogs CDR3 proteins one per entry, DNA excluded. This listing includes some 300,000 distinct CDR3 sequences. The sequenced sample consisted of blood. The receptor set was obtained from a human donor with ulcerative colitis or Crohn's disease, or a healthy co-twin of an affected twin (not recorded which). Each CDR3 is given with its conserved first and last residue. Each record gives: CDR3 protein, J gene, V gene.

CASSYGARRIMNTEAFF TRBJ1-1 TRBV6-2/TRBV6-3
CASSVGTGGPNQPQHF TRBJ1-5 TRBV7-8
CASSVALVRTGELFF TRBJ2-2 TRBV9
CASSDWRGSPLHF TRBJ1-6 TRBV6-4
CASSLWGQGNQPQHF TRBJ1-5 TRBV28
CASSYAGWVTEAFF TRBJ1-1 TRBV6-2/TRBV6-3
CASSPAGLSTGELFF TRBJ2-2 TRBV18
CASSPAPSYEQYF TRBJ2-7 TRBV7-9
CASTLGWEKLFF TRBJ1-4 TRBV12-3/TRBV12-4
CASSERHSETQYF TRBJ2-5 TRBV18
CASSYLAPRGEAYEQYF TRBJ2-7 TRBV6-5
CASSLFPFDSYEQYF TRBJ2-7 TRBV27
CASSLDLAGGPGANVLTF TRBJ2-6 TRBV11-2
CSARVKETQYF TRBJ2-5 TRBV20-1
CASSRAGGTEAFF TRBJ1-1 TRBV7-2
CASSREGEKLFF TRBJ1-4 TRBV7-2
CSARSLVKNVAKNIQYF TRBJ2-4 TRBV20-1
CSVDIQGADNEQFF TRBJ2-1 TRBV29-1
CASSLAPGTSGTYEQYF TRBJ2-7 TRBV5-1
CASSYGGIAGESYEQYF TRBJ2-7 TRBV6-2/TRBV6-3
CASSPTVARGAEAFF TRBJ1-1 TRBV18
CASSSLLNRGTGELFF TRBJ2-2 TRBV27
CASKIDWGAGEQFF TRBJ2-1 TRBV7-2
CASSAQGSMNTEAFF TRBJ1-1 TRBV7-2
CAIRGTDNQPQHF TRBJ1-5 TRBV10-3
CASSLAVGSYEQYF TRBJ2-7 TRBV5-1
CASSPPNRITDTQYF TRBJ2-3 TRBV18
CASSGTSGTSYNEQFF TRBJ2-1 TRBV4-2
CASSSWTVPYEQYF TRBJ2-7 TRBV7-2
CASKPSLAGGVRETQYF TRBJ2-5 TRBV14
CASRKDRGGGNSPLHF TRBJ1-6 TRBV6-1
CATSRDPGNQPQHF TRBJ1-5 TRBV15
CASSQDLSPWTGASGELFF TRBJ2-2 TRBV3-1
CASSLYRGAYEQYF TRBJ2-7 TRBV7-2
CASSALVGQETQYF TRBJ2-5 TRBV9
CASSSIGQGEAFF TRBJ1-1 TRBV6-5
CASTSGRSTDTQYF TRBJ2-3 TRBV12-3/TRBV12-4
CASSLAGDSYEQYF TRBJ2-7 TRBV3-1
CASSLSRNTGELFF TRBJ2-2 TRBV7-9
CASSLRAKTNTGELFF TRBJ2-2 TRBV12-3/TRBV12-4
CSAEPRDRSTDTQYF TRBJ2-3 TRBV20-1
CASSLGSSATYGYTF TRBJ1-2 TRBV11-2
CSARDWTGLSETQYF TRBJ2-5 TRBV20-1
CASSPPRNGGLGEQFF TRBJ2-1 TRBV18
CASRRDSTGADTQYF TRBJ2-3 TRBV5-1
CASSSGQGVETQYF TRBJ2-5 TRBV9
CASSSGLATADTQYF TRBJ2-3 TRBV27
CASSHPGTGTIGYTF TRBJ1-2 TRBV6-2/TRBV6-3
CASSSGVPVEEQYF TRBJ2-7 TRBV5-1
CSALAGFSYNEQFF TRBJ2-1 TRBV20-1
CASSSGKNTEAFF TRBJ1-1 TRBV7-9
CATSRVGGRRANYFSYNEQFF TRBJ2-1 TRBV15
CATGKENTEAFF TRBJ1-1 TRBV10-3
CASSRVRGVSYNSPLHF TRBJ1-6 TRBV7-2
CASSLVQGGFYEQYF TRBJ2-7 TRBV5-1
CATSDFHDSAEQFF TRBJ2-1 TRBV24-1
CASKGRSSPRQERVVYGYTF TRBJ1-2 TRBV6-2/TRBV6-3
CASSLDWRASTDTQYF TRBJ2-3 TRBV7-2
CASSSDATGLTYNEQFF TRBJ2-1 TRBV11-2
CSARDVGLAGGGTDTQYF TRBJ2-3 TRBV20-1